The 14 T cell receptor beta chains below come from one sample, sequenced in a study of cytomegalovirus exposure and HLA in healthy donors. The PCR made use of 60 Vbeta and 13 Jbeta primers. This table comes from immunoSEQ multiplex PCR, and its TCRdb copy is limited to in-frame clones, with some not included. The sample gives some 130,000 clones, roughly 80% of which show up once; about 0.91% is in the top ten. Source material: PBMCs. Receptors originate from a man aged 18-30 years in good health and CMV-seronegative.

V gene TRBV9 combines with J gene TRBJ2-1; maybe TRBD1 (5 bases). CDR1 and CDR2 (germline): SGDLS, YYNGEE. Trimming removed 4 bases at V and 8 bases at J, with 13 bases between. This CDR3 region has 13 residues. CDR3 sequence reads: CASSPGPPDEQFF. CDR3 coding DNA: TGTGCCAGCAGCCCAGGGCCCCCGGATGAGCAGTTCTTC.

V and J are TRBV5-6 and TRBJ2-3, with D unresolved. Germline values: CDR1 SGHDT, CDR2 YYEEEE. V dropped 2 bases and J dropped 4 bases, with 8 bases sitting between them. The CDR3 totals 13 residues. As DNA, the CDR3 is TGTGCCAGCAGCTTATACATTCCAGATACGCAGTATTTT. It specifies CASSLYIPDTQYF.

This clone was recorded only once. The chain has TRBV7-9 and TRBJ1-2, with TRBD1 as a possible D gene (5 bases). CDR3 length: 16 amino acids. Germline values: CDR1 SEHNR, CDR2 FQNEAQ (reference sequence). V was shortened by 1 base and J by 3 bases, with 15 bases between the two germline ends. The CDR3 region is CASSLGRRDFDYGYTF. For the CDR3, the DNA is TGTGCCAGCAGCTTAGGGCGCCGGGACTTTGACTATGGCTACACCTTC.

The chain combines TRBV7-3 with TRBJ1-2; 10 bases are a match to TRBD1. V lost 5 bases to trimming and J lost 8 bases; unmatched junction nucleotides: 8. CDR3 length: 14 residues. Germline V CDR1 and CDR2: SGHTA, FQGTGA. CDR3 region: CASSPSTGGRGYTF. The CDR3 bases are TGTGCCAGCAGCCCCTCGACAGGGGGCAGGGGCTACACCTTC.

This clone was detected a few times. The gene calls are TRBV12-5 and TRBJ2-7; TRBD2 might be the D (5 bases). The germline V and J ends were trimmed by 0 bases and 6 bases, with 9 bases remaining between them. CDR1 is LGHNT and CDR2 is FRNRAP in the germline V gene. The CDR3 has 13 residues. This CDR3 is CASGLVRGREQYF. For the CDR3, the DNA is TGTGCTAGTGGTTTGGTTCGAGGGCGCGAGCAGTACTTC.

The chain joins TRBV2 to TRBJ1-5; 8 nucleotides align to TRBD1. Germline CDR1 and CDR2: SNHLY and FYNNEI. The CDR3 contains 16 residues. The J segment lost 4 bases and the V segment lost 3 bases, leaving 8 bases of the junction unmatched. The DNA of the CDR3 is TGTGCCAGCAGTGATTCAGGGGGCGCGTATAATCAGCCCCAGCATTTT. It translates to CASSDSGGAYNQPQHF.

J is TRBJ2-2 and V is TRBV6-5; 11 bases fit TRBD2. Trimming removed 7 bases from V and 6 bases from J; junction bases left unmatched: 4. This CDR3 spans 14 amino acids. Per germline, CDR1 MNHEY and CDR2 SVGAGI. CDR3 DNA sequence: TGTGCCAGCAAATCGGGACTAGCGGCCGGGGAGCTGTTTTTT. Protein sequence: CASKSGLAAGELFF.

The chain carries TRBV7-9 and TRBJ1-5; D is uncertain. The CDR3 totals 12 residues. V was trimmed by 1 base and J by 6 bases, leaving 4 bases between them. The germline gives CDR1 SEHNR, CDR2 FQNEAQ (reference sequence). The CDR3 here is CASSLGAQPQHF. The DNA of the CDR3 is TGTGCCAGCAGCTTAGGGGCTCAGCCCCAGCATTTT. Supplemented by reference TRBV7-9 and TRBJ1-5, the full variable domain reads DTGVSQNPRHKITKRGQNVTFRCDPISEHNRLYWYRQTLGQGPEFLTYFQNEAQLEKSRLLSDRFSAERPKGSFSTLEIQRTEQGDSAMYLCASSLGAQPQHFGDGTRLSIL.

The chain links TRBV5-1 to TRBJ1-2, with a possible D match to TRBD1 (6 bases). V dropped 0 bases and J dropped 5 bases, with 14 bases sitting between them. The CDR3 consists of 15 residues. CDR1 and CDR2 (germline): SGHRS, YFSETQ. CDR3 in DNA: TGCGCCAGCAGCTTGGCCCAGGGGAGAGGTTATGGCTACACCTTC. The encoded protein is CASSLAQGRGYGYTF.

This chain joins TRBV6-5 and TRBJ1-6, with 8 bases aligning to TRBD1. V lost 6 bases, J lost 5 bases, and 3 bases stayed unmatched. There are 14 residues in the CDR3. Germline V lookup: CDR1 MNHEY, CDR2 SVGAGI. The CDR3 spells CASSGQGNNSPLHF. The CDR3 DNA reads TGTGCCAGCAGCGGACAGGGCAATAATTCACCCCTCCACTTT.

The J gene is TRBJ1-6, the V gene TRBV7-9; TRBD1 might be the D (6 bases). The germline V and J ends were trimmed by 4 bases and 4 bases, with 11 bases remaining between them. This CDR3 spans 15 amino acids. The germline CDR1 and CDR2 sequences are SEHNR and FQNEAQ (reference sequence). The CDR3 DNA follows: TGTGCCAGCAGCTCCCGGGACACGTATAATTCACCCCTCCACTTT. Protein: CASSSRDTYNSPLHF.

As to this clone: One end of the junction fails to match germline, which may point to a read error. This chain links TRBV7-7 with TRBJ2-1; D gene uncertain. This CDR3 comprises 15 residues. In germline, CDR1 is SSHAT, CDR2 FNYEAQ (reference sequence). CDR3 in DNA: TGTGCTAGCAGCCCGTCTCAGTGGCAGAACAATGAGCAGTTCTTC. The encoded protein is CASSPSQWQNNEQFF. Supplemented by reference TRBV7-7 and TRBJ2-1, the full variable domain reads GAGVSQSPRYKVTKRGQDVTLRCDPISSHATLYWYQQALGQGPEFLTYFNYEAQPDKSGLPSDRFSAERPEGSISTLTIQRTEQRDSAMYRCASSPSQWQNNEQFFGPGTRLTVL.

In its sample, this clone was seen once. The genes are TRBV2 and TRBJ2-1; 12 positions match TRBD2. V dropped 2 bases and J dropped 7; count of bases not matched to a gene: 12. The CDR3 contains 18 residues. Germline V gene sequence: CDR1 SNHLY, CDR2 FYNNEI. The DNA of the CDR3 is TGTGCCAGCAGTGAACCTCTAGCGGGGGGGAGGGTGAGGAATGAGCAGTTCTTC. Protein sequence: CASSEPLAGGRVRNEQFF.

The gene calls are TRBV19 and TRBJ1-6; no clear D gene. V was cut by 7 bases and J by 7 bases, with 11 bases left in between. CDR1 is LNHDA and CDR2 is SQIVND in the germline V gene (reference sequence). This CDR3 contains 13 residues. The CDR3, as DNA: TGTGCCAGTATGCGGCGGGAGAATTCACCCCTCCACTTT. It specifies CASMRRENSPLHF.